Shown below are 24 T cell receptor beta chains from a single sample sequenced in a study of T cells in Graves' hyperthyroidism and ophthalmopathy. Amplification targeted TCR beta CDR3 regions from RNA transcripts. The HTBI primer set drove a first-round RT-PCR of the TCR CDR3. TCRdb processed the multiplex PCR reads anew with MiXCR; each CDR3 protein has one entry. The sample includes a few hundred thousand distinct CDR3 sequences, about 45% of them seen just once. The source material was peripheral blood or thyroid tissue (not recorded which). The receptors shown here come from a woman between 18 and 30 years old with Graves' hyperthyroidism.

Ten or more counts support this clonotype. The gene calls are TRBV12-3 or TRBV12-4 and TRBJ1-2, with TRBD1 as a possible D gene (6 bases). The CDR3 sequence is 14 residues long. Trimming shortened V by 6 bases and J by 1 base, and 12 bases separated the two germline ends. This CDR3 reads CASSRRGYNYGYTF. Written as DNA, the CDR3 is TGTGCCAGCAGCAGGAGGGGGTATAACTATGGCTACACCTTC.

This clonotype was detected only a few times. The chain has TRBV2 and TRBJ2-6, with D uncertain. Per the germline V gene, CDR1 is SNHLY and CDR2 is FYNNEI. The CDR3 has 10 residues. V lost 6 bases to trimming and J lost 9 bases, with 3 bases between them. CDR3 in DNA: TGTGCCAGCAGGGACAACGTCCTGACTTTC. It codes for CASRDNVLTF. The full variable domain, with the rest looked up from reference TRBV2 and TRBJ2-6, is EPEVTQTPSHQVTQMGQEVILRCVPISNHLYFYWYRQILGQKVEFLVSFYNNEISEKSEIFDDQFSVERPDGSNFTLKIRSTKLEDSAMYFCASRDNVLTFGAGSRLTVL.

This clonotype was seen ten or more times. The CDR3 nucleotides are TGTGCCAGCAGTTGGGGGCCGGGTCAGCCCCAGCATTTT. Translating gives CASSWGPGQPQHF. The chain combines TRBV6-5 with TRBJ1-5; tentatively, D is TRBD1 (6 bases). Germline lookup yields CDR1 MNHEY and CDR2 SVGAGI. The CDR3 is 13 amino acids. The ends were cut back, 4 bases at V and 6 bases at J, with 10 bases in the middle.

The rearrangement links TRBV7-2 to TRBJ2-7, with 8 bases identical to TRBD2. Losses at the gene ends were 7 bases for V and 7 bases for J; bases not matched to a gene: 18. Germline assignment: CDR1 SGHTA and CDR2 FQGNSA. This CDR3 has 16 amino acids. The DNA of the CDR3 is TGTGCCAGCACTGAGGGGGTGCGGGAGGCCCCGGGGGAGCAGTACTTC. It encodes CASTEGVREAPGEQYF.

There are many counts of this clonotype. The chain uses TRBV19 and TRBJ1-1, with a possible D match to TRBD1 (5 bases). The CDR3 has 13 residues. Germline V gene sequence: CDR1 LNHDA, CDR2 SQIVND (reference sequence). V was trimmed by 7 bases and J by 6 bases, leaving 15 bases between them. The CDR3 sequence is CASTPDMRAEAFF. CDR3 in DNA: TGTGCCAGTACCCCGGACATGCGAGCTGAAGCTTTCTTT. Full variable domain (remainder filled in from reference TRBV19 and TRBJ1-1): DGGITQSPKYLFRKEGQNVTLSCEQNLNHDAMYWYRQDPGQGLRLIYYSQIVNDFQKGDIAEGYSVSREKKESFPLTVTSAQKNPTAFYLCASTPDMRAEAFFGQGTRLTVV.

Turning to this clonotype: One end of the junction is discordant with germline, which a read error may explain. V usage is TRBV29-1 and J usage is TRBJ2-7, with 12 bases identical to TRBD2. The germline CDR1 and CDR2 sequences are SQVTM and ANQGSEA. The CDR3 is 15 amino acids. CDR3 sequence reads: CNVKGTSGLPYEQYF. In DNA form, the CDR3 reads TGCAACGTTAAAGGGACTAGCGGGCTACCCTACGAGCAGTACTTC.

The sample holds many counts of this clonotype. The CDR3 region is CATSRGSGRKNTGELFF. DNA for the CDR3: TGTGCCACCAGCAGAGGATCGGGCCGAAAGAACACCGGGGAGCTGTTTTTT. This chain connects TRBV15 to TRBJ2-2; D remains unclear. Germline CDR1 and CDR2: LNHNV and YYDKDF (reference sequence). This CDR3 contains 17 residues. V lost 1 base, J lost 1 base, and 13 bases lay in between.

This clonotype has a count of ten or more. The chain employs TRBV9 and TRBJ1-6; TRBD1 might be the D (5 bases). V was trimmed by 0 bases and J by 8 bases, leaving 12 bases between them. This CDR3 region has 15 residues. Germline CDR1 and CDR2: SGDLS and YYNGEE. The CDR3 loop reads CASSVGVTADSPLHF. CDR3 DNA sequence: TGTGCCAGCAGCGTAGGCGTGACAGCCGATTCACCCCTCCACTTT.

To note about this clonotype: The CDR3 does not close with the conserved phenylalanine or tryptophan, likely indicating a read error. This chain links TRBV27 with TRBJ1-5; D call uncertain. Trimming took 6 bases from V and 1 from J, leaving 10 bases between them. The CDR3 contains 14 residues. From germline, CDR1 is MNHEY and CDR2 SMNVEV (reference sequence). This chain's CDR3 is CASSPTGSNQPQHL. DNA for the CDR3: TGTGCCAGCAGCCCGACTGGAAGCAATCAGCCCCAGCATTTA.

Only a few counts were recorded for this clonotype. The rearrangement joins TRBV20-1 to TRBJ2-3, with D possibly being TRBD2 (6 bases). V was shortened by 4 bases and J by 1 base, with 12 bases between the two germline ends. Germline CDR1 is DFQATT and CDR2 is SNEGSKA (reference sequence). This CDR3 is 14 amino acids long. Written as DNA, the CDR3 is TGCAGTGCTATGCTAGCGAGGGGCACAGATACGCAGTATTTT. Translating gives CSAMLARGTDTQYF.

Only a few counts were recorded for this clonotype. The CDR3 loop reads CSLGQSGGAEAFF. DNA for the CDR3: TGCAGCTTGGGACAGTCAGGAGGAGCTGAAGCTTTCTTT. This chain uses TRBV29-1 with TRBJ1-1; 7 bases map to TRBD1. The V gene end was trimmed by 8 bases and the J gene end by 6 bases; junction bases not matched to a gene: 12. CDR1 is SQVTM, CDR2 ANQGSEA, per germline. This CDR3 is built from 13 residues.

This chain connects TRBV7-6 to TRBJ2-7; 8 positions match TRBD1. CDR3 size: 13 residues. Looked up from germline, CDR1 is SGHVS and CDR2 is FNYEAQ. In DNA form, the CDR3 reads TGTCCCCGAATTTCTACAGGGGGCTACGAGCAGTACTTC. Protein: CPRISTGGYEQYF.

With respect to this clonotype: The junction differs from germline at one of its ends, possibly a read error. The chain has TRBV6-5 and TRBJ1-4; D call uncertain. Per germline, CDR1 MNHEY and CDR2 SVGAGI. The CDR3 covers 13 residues. The CDR3 region is CAISYRLNEKLFF. CDR3 coding DNA: TGTGCCATCAGTTACCGGCTTAATGAAAAACTGTTTTTT.

The V and J genes are TRBV19 and TRBJ1-5; D is unclear. The CDR3 is made up of 12 amino acids. The germline V and J ends were trimmed by 9 bases and 4 bases, with 10 bases remaining between them. CDR1 is LNHDA, CDR2 SQIVND, per germline (reference sequence). As DNA, the CDR3 is TGTGCCAGCTTTGACGATAATCAGCCCCAGCATTTT. The encoded protein is CASFDDNQPQHF.

For this clonotype: A clone one base away is much larger, so this may be a read error. The V gene is TRBV7-3, the J gene TRBJ1-1; no clear D. The germline gives CDR1 SGHTA, CDR2 FQGTGA. V was cut by 4 bases and J by 3 bases, with 12 bases left in between. The length of the CDR3 is 14 residues. CDR3 sequence: CASSSTLGHTEAFF. The CDR3, as DNA: TGTGCCAGCAGCTCGACACTAGGGCACACTGAAGCTTTCTTT.

V usage is TRBV10-3 and J usage is TRBJ2-5, with TRBD1 matching 9 bases. CDR1 and CDR2 (germline): ENHRY, SYGVKD. After removal of 8 bases from V and 1 base from J, the junction contained 2 bases not matched to a gene. CDR3 size: 13 residues. CDR3 region: CAIGTGSQETQYF. Written as DNA, the CDR3 is TGTGCCATCGGGACAGGGTCCCAAGAGACCCAGTACTTC.

The chain is built from TRBV29-1 and TRBJ2-5, with 7 bases matching TRBD2. CDR1 and CDR2 (germline): SQVTM, ANQGSEA. V lost 8 bases and J lost 5; bases outside the gene matches: 5. CDR3 size: 11 residues. CDR3 protein: CSREGVETQYF. The CDR3 DNA follows: TGCAGCAGGGAGGGCGTGGAGACCCAGTACTTC.

At least ten counts were recorded for this clonotype. The chain's CDR3 is CASSLGTVKETQYF. CDR3 nucleotides: TGTGCCAGCAGCTTGGGGACAGTGAAAGAGACCCAGTACTTC. This chain joins TRBV7-9 and TRBJ2-5; 7 nucleotides match TRBD1. This CDR3 comprises 14 residues. The J segment lost 3 bases and the V segment lost 3 bases, leaving 4 bases of the junction unmatched. Looked up from germline, CDR1 is SEHNR and CDR2 is FQNEAQ (reference sequence).

The chain recombines TRBV27 with TRBJ1-5, with unresolved D. The germline gives CDR1 MNHEY, CDR2 SMNVEV (reference sequence). The V and J ends lost 4 bases and 5 bases respectively, with 9 bases between them. The CDR3 spans 13 residues. The CDR3 protein is CASSSLGDQPQHF. In nucleotides, the CDR3 is TGTGCCAGCAGTTCCCTTGGGGATCAGCCCCAGCATTTT.

The V gene is TRBV7-3, the J gene TRBJ1-2, with D tentatively TRBD1 (6 bases). In germline, CDR1 is SGHTA, CDR2 FQGTGA. V was shortened by 5 bases and J by 12 bases, with 13 bases between the two germline ends. This CDR3 is built from 11 residues. Here the CDR3 reads CASSGGTGDTF. The CDR3 bases are TGTGCCAGCAGCGGGGGCACAGGCGACACCTTC.

The rearrangement links TRBV10-2 to TRBJ2-7; the match to TRBD2 covers 10 bases. The CDR3 consists of 16 residues. V shed 4 bases and J 3 bases; nucleotides not matched to a gene: 9. The germline V gene has CDR1 WSHSY and CDR2 SAAADI. The CDR3 DNA reads TGCGCCAGCAGTGGTCCTCCTAGCGGGGGAAACTACGAGCAGTACTTC. The encoded protein is CASSGPPSGGNYEQYF.

The chain employs TRBV29-1 and TRBJ1-3, with 7 nucleotides matching TRBD1. V shed 7 bases and J 4 bases; nucleotides not matched to a gene: 4. From germline, CDR1 is SQVTM and CDR2 ANQGSEA. CDR3 size: 12 residues. CDR3 in amino acids: CSALGQGNTIYF. For the CDR3, the DNA is TGCAGCGCCCTGGGACAGGGAAACACCATATATTTT.

This clonotype was counted many times. The junction differs from germline at one of its ends, possibly a read error. J is TRBJ1-1 and V is TRBV5-1, with 8 bases fitting TRBD1. This CDR3 contains 14 residues. Germline loops: CDR1 SGHRS, CDR2 YFSETQ. CDR3 in amino acids: CASRTGQGNTEAFF. The CDR3 nucleotides read TGTGCCAGCAGAACCGGACAGGGGAACACTGAAGCTTTCTTT.

This chain links TRBV25-1 with TRBJ1-2; 8 bases agree with TRBD1. The length of the CDR3 is 13 residues. From germline, CDR1 is MGHDK and CDR2 SYGVNS. The trim removed 6 bases at V and 6 bases at J, leaving 6 bases unmatched. CDR3 coding DNA: TGTGCCAGCAGGACCAAACAGGGGGATGGCTACACCTTC. Amino acid sequence: CASRTKQGDGYTF.